The 13 T cell receptor beta chains below all came from one sample that was sequenced in a study of T cell responses to AZD1222 COVID-19 vaccine. Method: immunoSEQ multiplex PCR; TCRdb's copy keeps in-frame clones and lacks some. The sample contains over 130,000 clones, about 93% of which appear only once. The sequencing used peripheral blood, collected 28 days after the second AZD1222 dose. These receptors were obtained from an adult who received the AZD1222 COVID-19 vaccine.

V is TRBV7-9 and J is TRBJ1-1; no firm D call. The germline V and J ends were trimmed by 2 bases and 5 bases, with 9 bases remaining between them. Per the germline V gene, CDR1 is SEHNR and CDR2 is FQNEAQ (reference sequence). The CDR3 sequence is 13 residues long. CDR3 coding DNA: TGTGCCAGCAGCTTACTCGGGGATACTGAAGCTTTCTTT. Protein sequence: CASSLLGDTEAFF.

This clone was counted between two and nine times. The chain links TRBV9 to TRBJ1-1; tentative D call: TRBD1 (6 bases). CDR1 is SGDLS, CDR2 YYNGEE, per germline. The CDR3 spans 13 residues. V lost 7 bases and J lost 0, with 10 bases in between. CDR3 DNA: TGTGCCAGCCTACAGGGACTGAACACTGAAGCTTTCTTT. This codes for CASLQGLNTEAFF.

The chain has TRBV12-3 or TRBV12-4 and TRBJ1-1; no reliable D call. V was trimmed by 2 bases and J by 4 bases, leaving 8 bases between them. This CDR3 is built from 13 residues. The CDR3 sequence: CASSLPGGTEAFF. CDR3 in DNA: TGTGCCAGCAGTTTACCCGGCGGCACTGAAGCTTTCTTT.

This chain connects TRBV19 to TRBJ1-5; 7 bases agree with TRBD1. Trimming removed 3 bases from V and 7 bases from J; junction bases left unmatched: 12. The CDR3 consists of 16 residues. Germline CDR1 LNHDA, CDR2 SQIVND (reference sequence). CDR3 in amino acids: CASSIERTRGHQPQHF. The DNA of the CDR3 is TGTGCCAGTAGTATCGAGCGGACAAGGGGGCACCAGCCCCAGCATTTT.

The chain employs TRBV7-3 and TRBJ2-2; possibly TRBD1 or TRBD2 for D (6 bases each). In germline, CDR1 is SGHTA, CDR2 FQGTGA. This CDR3 has 16 residues. V shed 0 bases and J shed 3 bases, with 11 bases lying between them. The CDR3 protein is CASSLTPGADTGELFF. The CDR3, as DNA: TGTGCCAGCAGCTTAACACCGGGGGCGGACACCGGGGAGCTGTTTTTT.

This clone has just a few counts. The rearrangement links TRBV3-1 (or the pseudogene TRBV3-2) to TRBJ2-5, with 7 bases matching TRBD1. The germline V gene encodes CDR1 LGHDT and CDR2 YNNKEL (reference sequence). The CDR3 runs 17 residues. Trimming cost V 1 base and J 5 bases; bases outside gene matches: 13. The CDR3 region is CASSQVRDRELRETQYF. The CDR3 region has the DNA TGTGCCAGCAGCCAAGTTCGTGACAGGGAACTGCGGGAGACCCAGTACTTC.

The V gene is TRBV7-9, the J gene TRBJ1-2; 9 nucleotides agree with TRBD1. The CDR3 has 16 residues. Germline-derived CDR1 and CDR2 are SEHNR and FQNEAQ (reference sequence). Trimming took 2 bases from V and 7 from J; bases not matched to a gene: 11. The DNA for the CDR3 is TGTGCCAGCAGCTTATCGGCCATCACAGGGGGCGGTGGCTACACCTTC. It yields the protein CASSLSAITGGGGYTF.

This chain joins TRBV28 and TRBJ1-5, with D possibly matching TRBD1 (6 bases). Per germline, CDR1 MDHEN and CDR2 SYDVKM. The CDR3 has 14 amino acids. Trimming took off 2 bases at V and 2 bases at J, with 7 bases between the two ends. CDR3 protein: CASSLPGGNQPQHF. The CDR3 DNA follows: TGTGCCAGCAGTTTACCAGGGGGCAATCAGCCCCAGCATTTT. Looking up the rest from reference TRBV28 and TRBJ1-5 gives the full variable domain: DVKVTQSSRYLVKRTGEKVFLECVQDMDHENMFWYRQDPGLGLRLIYFSYDVKMKEKGDIPEGYSVSREKKERFSLILESASTNQTSMYLCASSLPGGNQPQHFGDGTRLSIL.

The V call is TRBV5-4, the J call TRBJ1-1; perhaps TRBD1 as D (5 bases). The CDR3 totals 15 residues. Trimming removed 4 bases from V and 4 bases from J, with 17 bases in between. The V gene's germline CDR1 is SGHNT and CDR2 YYREEE (reference sequence). The CDR3 loop is CASSPSGGGGTEAFF. The CDR3 nucleotides read TGTGCCAGCAGCCCTAGTGGCGGGGGGGGCACTGAAGCTTTCTTT. Variable domain in full (rest from reference TRBV5-4 and TRBJ1-1): ETGVTQSPTHLIKTRGQQVTLRCSSQSGHNTVSWYQQALGQGPQFIFQYYREEENGRGNFPPRFSGLQFPNYSSELNVNALELDDSALYLCASSPSGGGGTEAFFGQGTRLTVV.

The chain couples TRBV6-6 to TRBJ2-7; no definite D call. This CDR3 contains 14 residues. Germline values: CDR1 MNHNY, CDR2 SVGAGI (reference sequence). Deletions cut 6 bases from V and 2 bases from J, with 14 bases between. CDR3 sequence (DNA): TGTGCCAGCAGCCCGGACGGAAATCCCTACGAGCAGTACTTC. It translates to CASSPDGNPYEQYF.

CDR3 coding DNA: TGTGCCACCAGCAGAGATCGAGGACAGGGACTGAACGGCTACACCTTC. Its translation is CATSRDRGQGLNGYTF. J is TRBJ1-2 and V is TRBV15, with TRBD1 identical over 8 bases. V dropped 0 bases and J dropped 8; count of bases not matched to a gene: 11. Looked up from germline, CDR1 is LNHNV and CDR2 is YYDKDF (reference sequence). The CDR3 is made up of 16 amino acids.

J is TRBJ2-7 and V is TRBV4-3; unclear D gene. This CDR3 is 16 amino acids long. Trimming left V 0 bases short and J 3 bases short, with 15 bases between. The germline CDR1 and CDR2 sequences are LGHNA and YSLEER. CDR3 amino acids: CASSQDGPPYSYEQYF. For the CDR3, the DNA is TGCGCCAGCAGCCAAGATGGCCCTCCCTACAGCTACGAGCAGTACTTC.

CDR3: CATSRGTLAGHGYTF. The CDR3 DNA sequence: TGTGCCACCAGCAGAGGAACCCTGGCAGGGCATGGCTACACCTTC. The chain links TRBV15 to TRBJ1-2; possibly TRBD1 for D (5 bases). V lost 1 base and J lost 6, with 15 bases in between. The germline gives CDR1 LNHNV, CDR2 YYDKDF (reference sequence). The CDR3 has 15 residues. The complete variable domain, with remaining parts taken from reference TRBV15 and TRBJ1-2, reads DAMVIQNPRYQVTQFGKPVTLSCSQTLNHNVMYWYQQKSSQAPKLLFHYYDKDFNNEADTPDNFQSRRPNTSFCFLDIRSPGLGDTAMYLCATSRGTLAGHGYTFGSGTRLTVV.